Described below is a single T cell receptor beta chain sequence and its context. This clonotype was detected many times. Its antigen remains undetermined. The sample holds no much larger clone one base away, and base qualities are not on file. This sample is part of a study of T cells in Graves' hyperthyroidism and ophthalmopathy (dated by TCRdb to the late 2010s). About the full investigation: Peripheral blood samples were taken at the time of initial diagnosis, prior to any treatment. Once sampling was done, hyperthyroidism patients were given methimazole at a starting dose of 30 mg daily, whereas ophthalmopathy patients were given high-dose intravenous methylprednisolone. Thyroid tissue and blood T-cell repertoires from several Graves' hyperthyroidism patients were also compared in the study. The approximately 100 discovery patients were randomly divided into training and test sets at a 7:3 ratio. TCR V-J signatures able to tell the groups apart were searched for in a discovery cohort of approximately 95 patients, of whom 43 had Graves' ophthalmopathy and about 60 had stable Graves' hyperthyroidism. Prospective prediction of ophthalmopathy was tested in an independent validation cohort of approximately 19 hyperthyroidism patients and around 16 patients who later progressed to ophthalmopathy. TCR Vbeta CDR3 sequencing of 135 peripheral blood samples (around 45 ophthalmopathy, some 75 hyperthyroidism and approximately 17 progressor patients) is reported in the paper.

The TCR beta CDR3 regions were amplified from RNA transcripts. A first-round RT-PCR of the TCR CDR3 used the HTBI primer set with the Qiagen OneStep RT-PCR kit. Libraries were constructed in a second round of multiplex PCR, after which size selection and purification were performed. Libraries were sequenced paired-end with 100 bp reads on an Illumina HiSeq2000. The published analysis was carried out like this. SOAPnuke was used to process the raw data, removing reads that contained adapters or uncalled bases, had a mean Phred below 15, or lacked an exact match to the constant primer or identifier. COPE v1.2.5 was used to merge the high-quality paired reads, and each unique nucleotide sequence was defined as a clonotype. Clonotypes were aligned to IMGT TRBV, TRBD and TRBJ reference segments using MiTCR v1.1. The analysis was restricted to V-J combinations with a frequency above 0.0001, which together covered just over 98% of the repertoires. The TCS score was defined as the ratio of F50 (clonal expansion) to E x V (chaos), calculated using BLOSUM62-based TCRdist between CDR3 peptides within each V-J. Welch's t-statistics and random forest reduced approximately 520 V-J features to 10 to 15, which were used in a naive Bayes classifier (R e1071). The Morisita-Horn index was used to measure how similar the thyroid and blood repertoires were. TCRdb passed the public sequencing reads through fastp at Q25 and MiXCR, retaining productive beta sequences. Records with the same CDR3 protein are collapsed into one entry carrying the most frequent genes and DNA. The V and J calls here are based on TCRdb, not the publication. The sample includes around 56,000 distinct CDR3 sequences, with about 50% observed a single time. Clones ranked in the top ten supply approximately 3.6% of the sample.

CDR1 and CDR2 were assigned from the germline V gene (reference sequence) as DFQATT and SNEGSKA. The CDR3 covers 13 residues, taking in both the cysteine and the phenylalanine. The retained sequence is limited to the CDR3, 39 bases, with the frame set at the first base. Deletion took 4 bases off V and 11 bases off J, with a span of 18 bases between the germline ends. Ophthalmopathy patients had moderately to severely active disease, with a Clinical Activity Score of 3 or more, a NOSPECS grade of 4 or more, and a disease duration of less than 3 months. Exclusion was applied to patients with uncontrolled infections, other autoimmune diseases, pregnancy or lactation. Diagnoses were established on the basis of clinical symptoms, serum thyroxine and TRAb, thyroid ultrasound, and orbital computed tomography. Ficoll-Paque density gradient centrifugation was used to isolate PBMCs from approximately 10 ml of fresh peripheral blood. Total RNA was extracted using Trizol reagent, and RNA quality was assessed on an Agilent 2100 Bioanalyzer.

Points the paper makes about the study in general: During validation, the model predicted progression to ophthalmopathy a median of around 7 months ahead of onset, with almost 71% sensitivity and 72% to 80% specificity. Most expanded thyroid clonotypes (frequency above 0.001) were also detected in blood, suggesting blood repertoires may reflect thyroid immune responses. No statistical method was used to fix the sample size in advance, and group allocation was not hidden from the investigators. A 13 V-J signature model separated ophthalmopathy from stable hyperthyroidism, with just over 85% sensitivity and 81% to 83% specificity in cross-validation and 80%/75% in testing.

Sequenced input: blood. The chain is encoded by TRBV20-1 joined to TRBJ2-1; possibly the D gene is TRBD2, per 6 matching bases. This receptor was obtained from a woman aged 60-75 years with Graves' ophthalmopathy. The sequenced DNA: TGCAGTGCTACGGGACGGGGGTTCGAGCAGCAGTTCTTC. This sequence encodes CSATGRGFEQQFF.